These 15 T cell receptor beta chains were sequenced from one sample in a study of Graves' ophthalmopathy and Graves' hyperthyroidism. Researchers took RNA transcripts and amplified TCR beta CDR3 regions from them. HTBI-primed RT-PCR formed the first round, and a multiplex PCR formed the second. TCRdb fed the multiplex PCR reads into MiXCR, producing one record per CDR3 protein. The sample includes about 390,000 distinct CDR3 sequences, 15% to 19% of them seen just once. The sample comprised peripheral blood. The origin of the receptors is a woman aged 18-35 years with stable Graves' hyperthyroidism.

The chain employs TRBV13 and TRBJ2-7, with D perhaps being TRBD1 or TRBD2 (6 bases each). CDR1 and CDR2 from the germline V gene are PRHDT and FYEKMQ (reference sequence). There are 14 residues in the CDR3. The germline V and J ends were trimmed by 6 bases and 4 bases, with 16 bases remaining between them. The CDR3 is CASRGVGGYYEQYF. The CDR3 nucleotides read TGTGCCAGCAGAGGAGTGGGGGGCTATTACGAGCAGTACTTC. Full variable domain (missing parts from reference TRBV13 and TRBJ2-7): AAGVIQSPRHLIKEKRETATLKCYPIPRHDTVYWYQQGPGQDPQFLISFYEKMQSDKGSIPDRFSAQQFSDYHSELNMSSLELGDSALYFCASRGVGGYYEQYFGPGTRLTVT.

J is TRBJ2-7 and V is TRBV5-1; 11 bases align to TRBD2. CDR3 length: 16 residues. The germline V gene encodes CDR1 SGHRS and CDR2 YFSETQ. V gave up 4 bases and J gave up 5 bases; unmatched junction bases: 11. CDR3 in DNA: TGCGCCAGCAGCGTACTAGCGGGGGTCAATGCCAACGAGCAGTACTTC. It specifies CASSVLAGVNANEQYF.

J is TRBJ1-6 and V is TRBV12-3 or TRBV12-4; 7 nucleotides align to TRBD1. The CDR3 spans 15 residues. Losses at the gene ends were 5 bases for V and 10 bases for J; bases not matched to a gene: 11. CDR3 protein: CASSKTTGNSSPLHF. CDR3 bases: TGTGCCAGCAGTAAAACGACAGGGAACTCATCACCCCTCCACTTT.

This clonotype was counted ten times or more. The chain links TRBV6-2 or TRBV6-3 to TRBJ2-7; D could derive from TRBD1 or TRBD2 (6 bases each). Looked up from germline, CDR1 is MNHEY and CDR2 is SVGEGT. CDR3 size: 14 residues. The V gene lost 0 bases and the J gene lost 6 bases, with 12 bases spanning the gap. Here the CDR3 reads CASSYSGGLVEQYF. The DNA of the CDR3 is TGTGCCAGCAGTTACTCGGGGGGCCTTGTCGAGCAGTACTTC.

With regard to this clonotype: This may be a read error, as it is one base from a much larger clone. The rearrangement uses TRBV7-9 and TRBJ2-3; D is unclear. Looked up from germline, CDR1 is SEHNR and CDR2 is FQNEAQ (reference sequence). The CDR3 contains 12 residues. CDR3 bases: TGTGTCAGCAGCCAGGACGGAGATACGCAGTATTTT. Residues: CVSSQDGDTQYF.

For the CDR3, the DNA is TGTGCCAGCAGCTTTAGGACCGACAATGAGCAGTTCTTC. It specifies CASSFRTDNEQFF. The chain combines TRBV5-5 with TRBJ2-1; D not certain. The CDR3 covers 13 residues. CDR1 is SGHKS, CDR2 YYEKEE, per germline (reference sequence). Trimming removed 2 bases from V and 5 bases from J, with 8 bases in between.

Many counts were recorded for this clonotype. The rearrangement uses TRBV9 and TRBJ1-5; D is unclear. The germline V gene has CDR1 SGDLS and CDR2 YYNGEE. The CDR3 is made up of 14 amino acids. V dropped 0 bases and J dropped 8 bases, with 12 bases sitting between them. CDR3 residues: CASSVDGFGEPQHF. The DNA for the CDR3 is TGTGCCAGCAGCGTAGACGGATTTGGAGAGCCCCAGCATTTT.

Many counts were recorded for this clonotype. CDR3 coding DNA: TGCAGTGCTAGAGATCCTCAACGGACCCGAGAGAACGAGCAGTACTTC. Its translation: CSARDPQRTRENEQYF. The rearrangement joins TRBV20-1 to TRBJ2-7; D remains unclear. The CDR3 totals 16 residues. V lost 0 bases, J lost 5 bases, and 20 bases lay in between. From germline, CDR1 is DFQATT and CDR2 SNEGSKA (reference sequence).

This clonotype was picked up many times. The chain links TRBV5-1 to TRBJ2-2; D is unclear. The CDR3 spans 15 residues. Deletions cut 6 bases from V and 0 bases from J, with 12 bases between. Germline loops: CDR1 SGHRS, CDR2 YFSETQ. The DNA of the CDR3 is TGCGCCAGCACCTTTGGCGGTGCGAACACCGGGGAGCTGTTTTTT. Its translation is CASTFGGANTGELFF.

The table lists this clonotype with many counts. The gene calls are TRBV19 and TRBJ1-6; D is uncertain. The V end lost 7 bases, the J end lost 0 bases, and 16 bases lay between the germline ends. This CDR3 spans 17 amino acids. CDR1 and CDR2 (germline): LNHDA, SQIVND (reference sequence). The CDR3 loop is CASTQPTPGSYNSPLHF. The CDR3 coding sequence is TGTGCCAGTACACAGCCAACTCCAGGCTCCTATAATTCACCCCTCCACTTT.

Ten or more counts support this clonotype. The rearrangement links TRBV9 to TRBJ2-2; 8 positions match TRBD1. This CDR3 has 15 residues. Germline V gene sequence: CDR1 SGDLS, CDR2 YYNGEE. With V trimmed by 4 bases and J by 4 bases, 6 bases remained unmatched. The CDR3 sequence is CASSYQGAFTGELFF. CDR3 DNA: TGTGCCAGCAGCTACCAGGGGGCGTTCACCGGGGAGCTGTTTTTT.

The chain couples TRBV2 to TRBJ1-1, with a tentative D call TRBD1 (6 bases). CDR1 and CDR2 from the germline V gene are SNHLY and FYNNEI. The length of the CDR3 is 14 residues. Trimming cost V 7 bases and J 5 bases, with 17 bases left between them. CDR3 amino acids: CASNEAGARTEAFF. The DNA of the CDR3 is TGTGCCAGCAACGAGGCGGGGGCGCGGACTGAAGCTTTCTTT.

Of note for this clonotype: A read error may account for a junction end that differs from germline. The rearrangement uses TRBV19 and TRBJ2-2; 8 positions match TRBD1. The CDR3 contains 16 residues. Germline values: CDR1 LNHDA, CDR2 SQIVND (reference sequence). The CDR3 DNA is TGTGCCAGCAGTATGAGGGGCGGACAGGGTCACGGGGAGCTGTTTTTT. Protein sequence: CASSMRGGQGHGELFF.

In this sample, this clonotype turned up many times. The chain carries TRBV7-2 and TRBJ2-7; D is unresolved. The V end was cut by 6 bases, the J end by 2 bases, with 17 bases between. The CDR3 is 15 residues long. Germline V gene sequence: CDR1 SGHTA, CDR2 FQGNSA. The CDR3 DNA reads TGTGCCAGCAGAAATCTTCGCACCGGCACCTACGAGCAGTACTTC. It is translated as CASRNLRTGTYEQYF.

This rearrangement joins TRBV3-1 to TRBJ2-7; TRBD1 might be the D (6 bases). From germline, CDR1 is LGHDT and CDR2 YNNKEL (reference sequence). CDR3 length: 15 amino acids. Trimming shortened V by 3 bases and J by 2 bases, and 14 bases separated the two germline ends. CDR3 sequence reads: CASSQGTFHPYEQYF. CDR3 DNA sequence: TGTGCCAGCAGCCAGGGGACATTTCACCCCTACGAGCAGTACTTC.